This is a list of T cell receptor beta chains from one sample in a study of blood T cell repertoires in COVID-19. Data came from immunoSEQ multiplex PCR; TCRdb stores just in-frame clones and leaves some out. The table includes over 200,000 clones, less than 90% detected once. The source material was peripheral blood. These receptors originate from a woman of 80 years or more with active or convalescent COVID-19. CDR3s include the opening cysteine and the closing phenylalanine or tryptophan. A D gene is named only where the DNA matches it firmly. Clone size appears in some rows only: once, few, many, or a class for an expanded clone.

d_call	v_call	clone_size	j_call	cdr3_aa	cdr3_nt
NA	TRBV11-3	NA	TRBJ2-7	CASSSGGEQYF	TGTGCCAGCAGCTCGGGTGGAGAGCAGTACTTC
NA	TRBV11-3	NA	TRBJ2-7	CASSLAAGPEQYF	TGTGCCAGCAGCTTAGCGGCGGGCCCCGAGCAGTACTTC
NA	TRBV6-5	NA	TRBJ1-5	CASTRISGGEEPQHF	TGTGCCAGCACTCGTATATCCGGGGGTGAGGAGCCCCAGCATTTT
TRBD1	TRBV27	NA	TRBJ1-5	CASRGTGDQPQHF	TGTGCCAGCAGGGGGACAGGGGATCAGCCCCAGCATTTT
TRBD1	TRBV9	NA	TRBJ1-2	CASSLTQGARGYTF	TGTGCCAGCAGCCTCACACAGGGGGCGAGGGGCTACACCTTC
TRBD2	TRBV20-1	once	TRBJ2-5	CSAEGLASQYF	TGCAGTGCTGAGGGACTAGCCTCCCAGTACTTC
TRBD1	TRBV19	NA	TRBJ1-5	CASSVGQGGYQPQHF	TGTGCCAGTAGTGTCGGACAGGGTGGATATCAGCCCCAGCATTTT
TRBD2	TRBV7-2	NA	TRBJ2-3	CASSSPSGGNRDADTQYF	TGTGCCAGCAGCTCCCCGAGCGGGGGTAATCGGGATGCAGATACGCAGTATTTT
TRBD1	TRBV2	NA	TRBJ2-3	CATRGPPPVDTQYF	TGTGCCACGAGGGGGCCCCCCCCTGTGGATACGCAGTATTTT
NA	TRBV3-1/TRBV3-2	NA	TRBJ1-6	CASSQGRSYNSPLHF	TGTGCCAGCAGCCAGGGCCGTTCCTATAATTCACCCCTCCACTTT
NA	TRBV19	NA	TRBJ1-5	CASAQGKGQPQHF	TGTGCCAGTGCTCAGGGGAAAGGTCAGCCCCAGCATTTT
TRBD2	TRBV28	NA	TRBJ2-3	CASLRGGATDTQYF	TGTGCCAGCCTCCGGGGGGGGGCCACAGATACGCAGTATTTT
TRBD1	TRBV7-2	NA	TRBJ1-1	CASSPQQGKNTEAFF	TGTGCCAGCAGCCCTCAACAGGGGAAGAACACTGAAGCTTTCTTT
NA	TRBV28	NA	TRBJ2-3	CASREGGAATDTQYF	TGTGCCAGCAGAGAGGGCGGGGCGGCCACAGATACGCAGTATTTT
NA	TRBV11-3	NA	TRBJ2-3	CASSFTGSTDTQYF	TGTGCCAGCAGCTTTACGGGGAGCACAGATACGCAGTATTTT
NA	TRBV3-1/TRBV3-2	NA	TRBJ2-6	CASSQPRGSGANVLTF	TGTGCCAGCAGCCAACCTCGAGGGTCCGGGGCCAACGTCCTGACTTTC
NA	TRBV5-1	NA	TRBJ1-1	CASSLTGGVNTEAFF	TGCGCCAGCAGCTTGACTGGGGGGGTGAACACTGAAGCTTTCTTT
NA	TRBV6-5	NA	TRBJ2-7	CASSLRGLDSYEQYF	TGTGCCAGCAGTTTAAGGGGATTGGACAGCTACGAGCAGTACTTC
NA	TRBV6-2/TRBV6-3	NA	TRBJ1-1	CASSYSQGIMNTEAFF	TGTGCCAGCAGTTACTCGCAGGGGATCATGAACACTGAAGCTTTCTTT
TRBD1	TRBV13	NA	TRBJ2-5	CASSPWTGVKTQYF	TGTGCCAGCAGCCCATGGACAGGGGTTAAGACCCAGTACTTC
TRBD2	TRBV15	NA	TRBJ2-3	CATSRGTSGTLDTQYF	TGTGCCACCAGCAGGGGGACTAGCGGTACTCTAGATACGCAGTATTTT
TRBD2	TRBV7-3	NA	TRBJ2-2	CASSLNSGVTGELFF	TGTGCCAGCAGCTTAAATAGCGGGGTCACCGGGGAGCTGTTTTTT
NA	TRBV27	NA	TRBJ1-6	CASSNRETNSPLHF	TGTGCCAGCAGCAACAGGGAGACCAATTCACCCCTCCACTTT
NA	TRBV12-3/TRBV12-4	once	TRBJ2-7	CASSSGAEQYF	TGTGCCAGCAGTTCCGGTGCCGAGCAGTACTTC
NA	TRBV29-1	NA	TRBJ2-3	CSVEDWQADTQYF	TGCAGCGTTGAAGATTGGCAGGCGGATACGCAGTATTTT
NA	TRBV19	NA	TRBJ1-1	CASSIALVTGMNTEAFF	TGTGCCAGTAGTATCGCTCTCGTAACAGGTATGAACACTGAAGCTTTCTTT
NA	TRBV19	NA	TRBJ1-1	CASSLTRGLGTEAFF	TGTGCCAGTAGTTTAACCAGGGGTTTGGGCACTGAAGCTTTCTTT
TRBD1	TRBV7-2	NA	TRBJ2-3	CASSLPGGTGRTDTQYF	TGTGCCAGCAGCCTACCCGGCGGGACAGGACGCACAGATACGCAGTATTTT
NA	TRBV7-9	NA	TRBJ1-5	CASSPNSNQPQHF	TGTGCCAGCAGCCCTAATAGCAATCAGCCCCAGCATTTT
TRBD1	TRBV7-2	NA	TRBJ1-2	CASSSRAGGDYGYTF	TGTGCCAGCAGCTCACGAGCAGGGGGCGACTATGGCTACACCTTC
NA	TRBV9	NA	TRBJ2-6	CASSVANSGANVLTF	TGTGCCAGCAGCGTAGCTAACTCTGGGGCCAACGTCCTGACTTTC
TRBD1	TRBV5-5	NA	TRBJ1-2	CASSMGQGAYGYTF	TGTGCCAGCAGCATGGGACAGGGGGCGTATGGCTACACCTTC
TRBD2	TRBV18	NA	TRBJ2-7	CASSPLAGGPIEQYF	TGTGCCAGCTCACCATTAGCGGGAGGGCCTATCGAGCAGTACTTC
NA	TRBV12-3/TRBV12-4	NA	TRBJ2-7	CASRLQGGAEYF	TGTGCCAGCAGGTTACAGGGAGGGGCGGAGTACTTC
NA	TRBV28	few	TRBJ1-1	CASSLGQGGTEAFF	TGTGCCAGCAGTTTAGGGCAGGGAGGCACTGAAGCTTTCTTT
NA	TRBV7-2	once	TRBJ1-2	CASSLPKGISSYTF	TGTGCCAGCAGCCTACCCAAGGGGATCTCTAGCTACACCTTC
NA	TRBV30	NA	TRBJ1-2	CVVGQASNYGYTF	TGTGTGGTCGGCCAGGCGAGTAACTATGGCTACACCTTC
NA	TRBV20-1	NA	TRBJ2-7	CSGGRVPEQYF	TGCAGTGGCGGCAGGGTCCCCGAGCAGTACTTC
NA	TRBV29-1	NA	TRBJ2-1	CSVEDSRAGVWNEQFF	TGCAGCGTTGAAGATAGTAGGGCAGGGGTTTGGAATGAGCAGTTCTTC
TRBD1	TRBV5-6	NA	TRBJ1-2	CASSRDRGRWGYTF	TGTGCCAGCAGCCGAGACAGGGGCCGGTGGGGCTACACCTTC
NA	TRBV5-1	few	TRBJ2-5	CASSIGGETQYF	TGCGCCAGCAGTATTGGAGGGGAGACCCAGTACTTC